This T cell receptor (beta chain) derives from a study of blood T cell repertoires in COVID-19. Profiling relied on immunoSEQ multiplex PCR, and the TCRdb table lists in-frame clones only, not all of them. The repertoire holds roughly 250,000 clones, with approximately 87% as singletons. The V and J ends lost 1 base and 3 bases respectively, with 7 bases between them. The germline CDR1 and CDR2 sequences are LGHNT and FRNRAP. CDR3 length equals 13 residues. The TCR originated in a woman younger than 45 with COVID-19, enrolled during active disease. The rearrangement uses TRBV12-5 and TRBJ2-7; maybe TRBD1 (6 bases). What was sequenced was peripheral blood. DNA for the CDR3: TGTGCTAGTGGTTTGGACAGGGTCTACGAGCAGTACTTC. This encodes CASGLDRVYEQYF.